This T cell receptor beta chain was sequenced in a study of regulatory T cells in long-lasting Graves disease. Study-wide context: Graves' patients, newly diagnosed, had taken antithyroid drugs under 3 months. General study results and limits: Persistent disease exhibited a predilection for TRBV28, TRBJ1-2 and TRBJ2-5. Those with persistent Graves' had less TCR diversity than newly diagnosed patients.

The CDR3 covers 16 residues. Trimming took off 5 bases at V and 5 bases at J, with 22 bases between the two ends. CDR1 and CDR2 from the germline V gene are SNHLY and FYNNEI. This clonotype was counted many times. The target antigen is unknown. Time point noted: newly diagnosed GD, antithyroid drugs for less than 3 months. The authors made the TCR library using RNA they extracted from PBMCs. Both iRepertoire HTBI primers and Arm-PCR of CDR3 regions were used to build the TCR beta libraries. TCRdb reprocessed the multiplex PCR reads with MiXCR, giving one entry per CDR3 protein. The table records about 210,000 distinct CDR3 sequences, roughly 19% of them present only once. The sample also formed part of further work on T cells in Graves' hyperthyroidism and ophthalmopathy. That paper states: Peripheral blood also featured most of the thyroid clonotypes expanded above 0.001.

The gene calls are TRBV2 and TRBJ2-7, with D tentatively TRBD2 (5 bases). This sequence originates from a woman aged 25 to 39 with Graves disease. Sequencing used peripheral blood mononuclear cells (PBMCs), obtained at new diagnosis, from a patient treated with antithyroid drugs. The CDR3 nucleotides read TGTGCCAGCAGTCGTCTAAGCAGACTAACTGGGGACGAGCAGTACTTC. This encodes CASSRLSRLTGDEQYF.